This T cell receptor beta chain was sequenced for a study of T cell changes during pregnancy in multiple sclerosis (dated by TCRdb to between 2017 and 2020). General notes on the study: In women with multiple sclerosis, the researchers looked at how the T cell repertoire shifted as pregnancy progressed.

To prepare the library, the immunoSEQ multiplex PCR assay was applied. TCRdb provides this immuneACCESS table in a form limited to in-frame rearrangements. Some clones are lacking; in checked studies, under half of them reflect an unresolved V gene, and why the rest are absent is not known. In all, the sample holds tens of thousands of clones, and roughly 89% of those were seen once. The ten largest clones add up to roughly 3.9% of the sample. V is shortened by 0 bases, J by 7 bases, and the region joining them spans 12 bases. The CDR3 goes from the cysteine to the phenylalanine over 14 residues. Just CDR3 DNA is preserved here, 42 bases in frame from base 1. CDR1 and CDR2 were assigned from the germline V gene as MNHEY and SVGAGI. For this clone: Its antigen is still unknown. The sample holds no much larger clone one base away, and base qualities are not on file.

The source is a female donor in good health, enrolled as a control in a pregnancy study. The V gene is TRBV6-5 and the J gene is TRBJ1-1, and the D gene may be TRBD1, 6 bases matching. The sample consisted of peripheral blood, taken after pregnancy. The CDR3 in this case is CASSYSGETGEAFF. The nucleotide sequence is TGTGCCAGCAGTTACTCCGGGGAGACAGGTGAAGCTTTCTTT.